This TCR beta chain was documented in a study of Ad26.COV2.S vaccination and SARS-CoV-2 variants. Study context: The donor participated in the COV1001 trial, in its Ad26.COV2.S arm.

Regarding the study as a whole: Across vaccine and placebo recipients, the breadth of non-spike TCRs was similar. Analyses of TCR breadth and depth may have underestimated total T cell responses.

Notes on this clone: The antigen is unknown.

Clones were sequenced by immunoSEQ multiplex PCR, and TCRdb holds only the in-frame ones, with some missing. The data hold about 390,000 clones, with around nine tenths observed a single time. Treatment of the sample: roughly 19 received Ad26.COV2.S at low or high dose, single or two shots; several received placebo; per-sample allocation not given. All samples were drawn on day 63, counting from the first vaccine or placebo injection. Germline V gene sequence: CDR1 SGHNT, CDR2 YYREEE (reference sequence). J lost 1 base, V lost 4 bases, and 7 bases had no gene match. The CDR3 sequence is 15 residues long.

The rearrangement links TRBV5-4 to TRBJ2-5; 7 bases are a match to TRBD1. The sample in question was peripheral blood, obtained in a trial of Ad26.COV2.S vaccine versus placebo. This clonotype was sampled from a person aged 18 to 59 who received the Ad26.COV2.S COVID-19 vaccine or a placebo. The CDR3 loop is CASSPGAGGQETQYF. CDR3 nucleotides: TGTGCCAGCAGCCCCGGGGCAGGGGGCCAAGAGACCCAGTACTTC.